Shown below are 27 T cell receptor beta chains from a single sample sequenced in a study of cytomegalovirus exposure and HLA in healthy donors. Amplification used 60 Vbeta primers and 13 Jbeta primers. Sequenced by immunoSEQ multiplex PCR; TCRdb stores in-frame clones only, minus some. The sample has about 150,000 clones, 80% to 85% seen once. Sequencing input: PBMCs. All receptors come from a woman aged 25 to 45 in good health and CMV-seronegative.

This clone was recorded a few times. The J gene is TRBJ1-5, the V gene TRBV4-1, with D perhaps matching TRBD1 (6 bases). The CDR3 is 14 amino acids. Germline V gene sequence: CDR1 MGHRA, CDR2 YSYEKL. Trimming took 2 bases from V and 2 from J, leaving 7 bases between them. As DNA, the CDR3 is TGCGCCAGCAGCCAATGGACAGGCAATCAGCCCCAGCATTTT. As protein: CASSQWTGNQPQHF.

The chain joins TRBV19 to TRBJ1-5, with 7 bases fitting TRBD1. The CDR3 contains 15 residues. Germline assignment: CDR1 LNHDA and CDR2 SQIVND (reference sequence). V trimming: 6 bases; J trimming: 1 base; junction bases outside the gene matches: 6. The CDR3, as DNA: TGTGCCAGTAGCGGAACAGGGGAGAGCAATCAGCCCCAGCATTTT. It specifies CASSGTGESNQPQHF. Full variable domain (rest looked up from reference TRBV19 and TRBJ1-5): DGGITQSPKYLFRKEGQNVTLSCEQNLNHDAMYWYRQDPGQGLRLIYYSQIVNDFQKGDIAEGYSVSREKKESFPLTVTSAQKNPTAFYLCASSGTGESNQPQHFGDGTRLSIL.

V gene TRBV7-3 combines with J gene TRBJ2-2; 9 nucleotides match TRBD2. Unmatched junction bases numbered 9, after V lost 4 bases and J lost 3 bases. Germline V gives CDR1 SGHTA, CDR2 FQGTGA. This CDR3 is 17 amino acids long. The CDR3 DNA reads as TGTGCCAGCAGCTCTCCCTCGACTAGCGGTTACACCGGGGAGCTGTTTTTT. Its protein product is CASSSPSTSGYTGELFF.

The rearrangement uses TRBV28 and TRBJ2-2; TRBD1 matches at 7 bases. The CDR3 contains 16 residues. Germline V gene data show CDR1 as MDHEN and CDR2 as SYDVKM. The V gene end was trimmed by 6 bases and the J gene end by 4 bases; junction bases not matched to a gene: 11. The CDR3 nucleotides are TGTGCCAGCAGACAACCGGGACAGAGGATCACCGGGGAGCTGTTTTTT. Translation: CASRQPGQRITGELFF.

The CDR3 region has the DNA TGTGCCAGCAGTAGAGGGGGCGCAACTAATGAAAAACTGTTTTTT. It specifies CASSRGGATNEKLFF. The V gene is TRBV28, the J gene TRBJ1-4; the match to TRBD1 covers 7 bases. Trimming took 5 bases from V and 0 from J; bases not matched to a gene: 3. The CDR3 is 15 residues long. CDR1 is MDHEN and CDR2 is SYDVKM in the germline V gene.

This clone appeared once. The J gene is TRBJ2-5, the V gene TRBV4-1; TRBD2 matches at 13 bases. The J call is doubtful: the DNA matches TRBJ2-7 better. The CDR3 length is 15 residues. Germline-derived CDR1 and CDR2 are MGHRA and YSYEKL. The CDR3 DNA follows: TGCGCCAGCAGCCAAACTAGCGGGAGGGTGCGCGAGCAGTACTTC. Protein sequence: CASSQTSGRVREQYF.

The V gene is TRBV5-4, the J gene TRBJ2-5, with TRBD2 as a possible D gene (6 bases). CDR3 size: 15 residues. Trimming left V 3 bases short and J 2 bases short, with 14 bases between. CDR1 is SGHNT, CDR2 YYREEE, per germline (reference sequence). The CDR3 DNA is TGTGCCAGCAGCTCAAGACTAGGCGGACAAGAGACCCAGTACTTC. Its translation: CASSSRLGGQETQYF.

The chain employs TRBV2 and TRBJ2-7; 7 nucleotides line up with TRBD1. V lost 4 bases to trimming and J lost 8 bases; unmatched junction nucleotides: 8. CDR3 length: 13 amino acids. From germline, CDR1 is SNHLY and CDR2 FYNNEI. CDR3 in amino acids: CASSAGTVNQQYF. In DNA form, the CDR3 reads TGTGCCAGCAGTGCCGGGACAGTTAATCAGCAGTACTTC. The full variable domain, completed using reference TRBV2 and TRBJ2-7, is EPEVTQTPSHQVTQMGQEVILRCVPISNHLYFYWYRQILGQKVEFLVSFYNNEISEKSEIFDDQFSVERPDGSNFTLKIRSTKLEDSAMYFCASSAGTVNQQYFGPGTRLTVT.

V usage is TRBV19 and J usage is TRBJ2-7, with TRBD1 matching 8 bases. The CDR3 has 17 amino acids. Trimming cost V 0 bases and J 4 bases; bases outside gene matches: 11. CDR1 and CDR2 (germline): LNHDA, SQIVND (reference sequence). The CDR3 sequence is CASSIDSGEQGGYEQYF. DNA of the CDR3: TGTGCCAGTAGTATAGATTCGGGAGAACAGGGGGGATACGAGCAGTACTTC. The full variable domain, with the rest looked up from reference TRBV19 and TRBJ2-7, is DGGITQSPKYLFRKEGQNVTLSCEQNLNHDAMYWYRQDPGQGLRLIYYSQIVNDFQKGDIAEGYSVSREKKESFPLTVTSAQKNPTAFYLCASSIDSGEQGGYEQYFGPGTRLTVT.

This rearrangement joins TRBV2 to TRBJ1-3; a weak D match, TRBD1 (5 bases). The CDR3 totals 16 residues. Trimming shortened V by 0 bases and J by 0 bases, and 9 bases separated the two germline ends. The V gene's germline CDR1 is SNHLY and CDR2 FYNNEI. The CDR3 is CASSEAWGSSGNTIYF. The CDR3 DNA sequence: TGTGCCAGCAGTGAAGCTTGGGGCTCCTCTGGAAACACCATATATTTT.

V gene TRBV29-1 combines with J gene TRBJ1-1, with TRBD1 identical over 9 bases. With 8 bases clipped from V and 3 bases from J, the junction kept 7 bases outside the gene matches. Germline-derived CDR1 and CDR2 are SQVTM and ANQGSEA. This CDR3 spans 13 amino acids. In DNA form, the CDR3 reads TGCAGCTCCTACAGGGGGCTGTACACTGAAGCTTTCTTT. Residues: CSSYRGLYTEAFF.

J is TRBJ2-7 and V is TRBV5-1; D perhaps matches TRBD1 (6 bases). This CDR3 comprises 15 residues. The V gene's germline CDR1 is SGHRS and CDR2 YFSETQ. V shed 6 bases and J shed 2 bases, with 18 bases lying between them. The CDR3 region has the DNA TGCGCCAGCAAGGAGAGAAAGGACAGCGCCTACGAGCAGTACTTC. Amino acid sequence: CASKERKDSAYEQYF.

V usage is TRBV6-5 and J usage is TRBJ1-1, with D maybe TRBD1 (5 bases). Germline V gene data show CDR1 as MNHEY and CDR2 as SVGAGI. The CDR3 sequence is 14 residues long. V shed 0 bases and J shed 10 bases, with 15 bases lying between them. The CDR3 spells CASSYSTTARGAFF. CDR3 DNA sequence: TGTGCCAGCAGTTACTCCACGACAGCTAGGGGAGCTTTCTTT.

The chain combines TRBV19 with TRBJ1-1, with a possible D match to TRBD1 (6 bases). The CDR3 runs 17 residues. Germline V lookup: CDR1 LNHDA, CDR2 SQIVND (reference sequence). Trimming pared 4 bases from V and 1 base from J, leaving 19 bases between. In nucleotides, the CDR3 is TGTGCCAGTAGTACCTATGACCCCTGGACAGCGAACACTGAAGCTTTCTTT. It specifies CASSTYDPWTANTEAFF.

The chain employs TRBV10-3 and TRBJ1-6, with 7 bases aligning to TRBD1. After removal of 5 bases from V and 2 bases from J, the junction contained 3 bases not matched to a gene. The CDR3 extends over 15 amino acids. Germline V CDR1 and CDR2: ENHRY, SYGVKD. The DNA for the CDR3 is TGTGCCATCAGTCCGACAGGGCCCTATAATTCACCCCTCCACTTT. Encoded protein: CAISPTGPYNSPLHF.

The chain combines TRBV19 with TRBJ2-1; tentatively, D is TRBD2 (5 bases). The CDR3 has 13 amino acids. From germline, CDR1 is LNHDA and CDR2 SQIVND (reference sequence). V was pared by 4 bases and J by 3 bases, with 7 bases between. The chain's CDR3 is CASSRTHYNEQFF. CDR3 bases: TGTGCCAGTAGTAGGACTCACTACAATGAGCAGTTCTTC.

The rearrangement links TRBV19 to TRBJ1-5; tentatively, D is TRBD1 (5 bases). CDR1 and CDR2 (germline): LNHDA, SQIVND (reference sequence). V was clipped by 2 bases and J by 0 bases, with 11 bases between them. This CDR3 is 16 amino acids long. CDR3 coding DNA: TGTGCCAGTAGTATATTTGGCAGGGCTAGCAATCAGCCCCAGCATTTT. Protein sequence: CASSIFGRASNQPQHF.

The CDR3 region is CATRKGPYQPQHF. The CDR3 DNA reads as TGTGCCACCAGAAAGGGGCCATATCAGCCCCAGCATTTT. The genes are TRBV27 and TRBJ1-5, with D possibly TRBD1 on 5 matching bases. V shed 10 bases and J shed 5 bases, with 15 bases lying between them. The germline gives CDR1 MNHEY, CDR2 SMNVEV (reference sequence). This CDR3 is built from 13 residues.

This chain connects TRBV28 to TRBJ2-7; tentatively, D is TRBD1 (6 bases). Trimming pared 4 bases from V and 6 bases from J, leaving 10 bases between. The CDR3 has 12 amino acids. Germline loops: CDR1 MDHEN, CDR2 SYDVKM. The CDR3 loop reads CASSSGVSEQYF. CDR3 nucleotides: TGTGCCAGCAGTTCAGGGGTTTCCGAGCAGTACTTC.

The chain carries TRBV19 and TRBJ1-5, with TRBD1 identical over 8 bases. The germline V gene encodes CDR1 LNHDA and CDR2 SQIVND (reference sequence). CDR3 size: 13 residues. V shed 4 bases and J 5 bases; nucleotides not matched to a gene: 1. The CDR3 sequence: CASSKTGDQPQHF. CDR3 DNA: TGTGCCAGTAGTAAGACAGGGGATCAGCCCCAGCATTTT.

V is TRBV30 and J is TRBJ1-1; possible D gene TRBD1, 6 bases. V lost 3 bases and J lost 1, with 15 bases in between. The CDR3 is 15 amino acids. Germline V lookup: CDR1 GTSNPN, CDR2 SVGIG (reference sequence). The CDR3 DNA sequence: TGTGCCTGGAGACGCAGCGGGACACCGAACACTGAAGCTTTCTTT. Amino acids: CAWRRSGTPNTEAFF. Full variable domain (outside the CDR3, taken from reference TRBV30 and TRBJ1-1): SQTIHQWPATLVQPVGSPLSLECTVEGTSNPNLYWYRQAAGRGLQLLFYSVGIGQISSEVPQNLSASRPQDRQFILSSKKLLLSDSGFYLCAWRRSGTPNTEAFFGQGTRLTVV.

The chain combines TRBV4-1 with TRBJ2-3; D is ambiguous. V lost 3 bases, J lost 6 bases, and 13 bases lay in between. Germline values: CDR1 MGHRA, CDR2 YSYEKL. This CDR3 contains 14 residues. For the CDR3, the DNA is TGCGCCAGCAGCCAGACCCGCAGCGTCGATACGCAGTATTTT. It is translated as CASSQTRSVDTQYF.

The chain is built from TRBV5-8 and TRBJ2-1, with 10 positions matching TRBD1. This CDR3 has 15 amino acids. V trimming: 6 bases; J trimming: 2 bases; junction bases outside the gene matches: 5. Germline V gene lookup returns CDR1 SGHTS and CDR2 YDEGEE. CDR3 in DNA: TGTGCCAGCACCCACGACAGGGGGCCCTACAATGAGCAGTTCTTC. This translates into CASTHDRGPYNEQFF.

The chain combines TRBV29-1 with TRBJ2-1, with 8 bases identical to TRBD2. CDR1 and CDR2 from the germline V gene are SQVTM and ANQGSEA. V gave up 6 bases and J gave up 3 bases; unmatched junction bases: 13. The CDR3 is 16 amino acids. CDR3 bases: TGCAGCGTGACTCCCGGAGAAGCGGGAGACTACAATGAGCAGTTCTTC. Its translation is CSVTPGEAGDYNEQFF.

There are a few counts of this clone. The chain is built from TRBV10-3 and TRBJ2-1, with TRBD2 matching over 12 bases. Trimming cost V 0 bases and J 2 bases; bases outside gene matches: 5. From germline, CDR1 is ENHRY and CDR2 SYGVKD. CDR3 length equals 18 residues. CDR3 DNA: TGTGCCATCAGTGAGTCGATGGGACTAGCGGGCACCTACAATGAGCAGTTCTTC. This translates into CAISESMGLAGTYNEQFF.

The V call is TRBV5-4, the J call TRBJ2-5; D is perhaps TRBD1 (8 bases). V lost 0 bases and J lost 5, with 17 bases in between. CDR3 length equals 16 residues. CDR1 and CDR2 (germline): SGHNT, YYREEE (reference sequence). The CDR3 sequence: CASSLATNRGGETQYF. In DNA form, the CDR3 reads TGTGCCAGCAGCTTGGCCACGAACAGGGGGGGGGAGACCCAGTACTTC.

The chain joins TRBV25-1 to TRBJ1-2; perhaps TRBD1 as D (5 bases). Trimming removed 4 bases from V and 3 bases from J, with 15 bases in between. The CDR3 totals 15 residues. The germline V gene encodes CDR1 MGHDK and CDR2 SYGVNS. CDR3 protein: CASSARQGPYYGYTF. The CDR3 DNA sequence: TGTGCCAGCAGTGCCAGGCAGGGCCCGTACTATGGCTACACCTTC.